Sequencing of this TCR beta chain was carried out in a study of neoadjuvant anti-PD-1 for oral cavity cancer (dated by TCRdb to the early 2020s). General notes on the study: Before curative-intent surgical resection, most patients were given three to four biweekly doses of nivolumab at 3 mg/kg. A roughly 33% response rate was observed in the parent correlative cohort, in which around eleven patients were included. Responders were defined as patients with complete response, partial response or stable disease by RECIST 1.1; non-responders were defined as patients with progression. A fourth nivolumab dose was given around day 43 to patients without progression, and definitive surgical resection was performed in those patients on days 50-56. What the study reported, not specific to this receptor: A higher pretreatment blood Treg/Th17 ratio correlated with both higher pretreatment blood TCRbeta clonality and lower post-treatment tumor TCRbeta clonality. Only a few patients per response group were included in the TCR analyses, and larger cohorts for validation were called for by the authors. Larger post-treatment sizes of preexisting intratumoral clones correlated with greater tumor shrinkage, suggesting expansion of preexisting clones contributed to response.

Notes on this clone: Its recognized antigen is unknown. The input lacks base qualities; no much larger clone sits a single base away.

The time point label, as the study defines it: after neoadjuvant nivolumab, at surgical resection. None of the patients had received prior systemic or radiation treatment, and all were newly diagnosed with stage II-IVA oral cavity squamous cell carcinoma. Everyone in the cohort had locally advanced, HPV-negative oral cavity squamous cell carcinoma. The samples were drawn from a longitudinal correlative study tied to a single-arm phase II trial testing neoadjuvant nivolumab in oral cavity squamous cell carcinoma. Genomic DNA-based TCRbeta sequencing was performed on subject-matched pre- and post-treatment PBMCs and tumors from three responders and three non-responders. Genomic DNA was isolated from tumor tissue using the Maxwell RSC DNA from Tissue kit. Survey sequencing of tumors used two replicates per sample, and the tumor libraries mostly started from approximately 4.8 ug of input genomic DNA. The immunoSEQ hsTCRbeta kit was used to prepare TCRbeta libraries, following the manufacturer's instructions. The completed libraries were mixed into a single pool at 3 nM, then sequenced with an Illumina NovaSeq 6000 S4 flow cell. Under the source paper's analysis protocol: Raw data preprocessing and quality control were performed with the immunoSEQ Analyzer. The analysis was limited to productive rearrangements, and each clonotype was defined by a unique CDR3 amino acid sequence. Repertoire clonality was estimated as the Gini-Simpson index, which was computed with the R package tcR. Student's t test was used to compare Gini indices, and Pearson correlation was used to assess associations with tumor size change. Imported from immuneACCESS, the table was reduced by TCRdb to in-frame sequences with V and J called. These copies leave out some clones; in studies compared against another copy, an unresolved V gene accounts for under half, and the cause of the remainder is not known. Clone size and V and J calls were adopted from that table, with D and trimming inferred from the DNA. This sample comprises 20,000 to 25,000 clones, 40% to 50% of them detected only once. Around 40% of the sample is held by the ten biggest clonotypes.

The sample consisted of tumor tissue, taken after nivolumab (anti-PD-1) treatment. The receptor's source is a person between 40 and 85 years old with oral cavity squamous cell carcinoma.

The CDR3 region: CASGLGQAYNEQFF. The bases read TGTGCTAGTGGTTTGGGACAGGCCTACAATGAGCAGTTCTTC. The V gene is TRBV12-5 and the J gene is TRBJ2-1, with TRBD1 tentatively as D gene (6 bases match). The CDR3 spans 14 residues, from the cysteine through the phenylalanine. The retained sequence is limited to the CDR3, 42 bases, with the frame set at the first base. Cut back by 1 base and 2 bases, the V and J ends lie 6 bases apart. For CDR1 and CDR2, the germline V gene lists LGHNT and FRNRAP.